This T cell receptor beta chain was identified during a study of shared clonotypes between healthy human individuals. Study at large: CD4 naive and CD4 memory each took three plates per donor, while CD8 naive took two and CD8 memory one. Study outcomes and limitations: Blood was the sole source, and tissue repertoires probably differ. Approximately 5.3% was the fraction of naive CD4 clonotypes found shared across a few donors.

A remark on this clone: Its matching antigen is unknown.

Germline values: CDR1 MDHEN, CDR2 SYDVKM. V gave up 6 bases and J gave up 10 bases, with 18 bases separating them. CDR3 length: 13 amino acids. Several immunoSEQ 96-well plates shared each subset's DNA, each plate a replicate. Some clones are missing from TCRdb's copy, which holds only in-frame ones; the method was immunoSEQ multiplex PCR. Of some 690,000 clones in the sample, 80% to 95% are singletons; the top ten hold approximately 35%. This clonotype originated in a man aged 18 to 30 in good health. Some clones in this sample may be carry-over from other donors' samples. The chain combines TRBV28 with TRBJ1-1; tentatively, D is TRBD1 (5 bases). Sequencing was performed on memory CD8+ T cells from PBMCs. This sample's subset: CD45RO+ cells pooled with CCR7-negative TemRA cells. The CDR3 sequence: CASRSGLSNLAFF. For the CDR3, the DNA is TGTGCCAGCAGATCGGGACTTTCAAATCTAGCTTTCTTT.